The TCR beta chain under discussion was sequenced for a study of blood T cell repertoires in COVID-19. Study overall: T cells, B-cell-depleted T cells, or PBMCs supplied cDNA or gDNA.

The germline gives CDR1 SGHRS, CDR2 YFSETQ. V lost 3 bases, J lost 1 base, and 3 bases stayed unmatched. The CDR3 spans 14 residues. Profiled with immunoSEQ multiplex PCR; TCRdb holds only in-frame clones, not every one. The sample consists of about 180,000 clones, just under 80% of them appearing once. Material for sequencing was peripheral blood. The chain carries TRBV5-1 and TRBJ2-7, with 8 bases identical to TRBD1. This TCR was recovered from a man between 65 and 85 years old with active or convalescent COVID-19. CDR3 sequence: CASSWDRKSYEQYF. The DNA for the CDR3 is TGCGCCAGCAGCTGGGACAGGAAATCCTACGAGCAGTACTTC.